This T cell receptor beta chain emerged from a study of Ad26.COV2.S vaccination and SARS-CoV-2 variants. Turning to the study itself: Into the muscle, Ad26.COV2.S was dosed once or twice, 56 days apart.

In the case of this clone: Its matching antigen is unknown.

The treatment denotes: about 20 received Ad26.COV2.S at low or high dose, single or two shots; 5 received placebo; per-sample allocation not given. Day 63 after the first vaccine or placebo injection was the time point for sampling. Study observations and caveats: Placebo and vaccine recipients had non-spike TCR breadth that was similar.

This CDR3 has 13 amino acids. From germline, CDR1 is PRHDT and CDR2 FYEKMQ (reference sequence). The junction had 3 bases not matched to a gene; V was cut back by 2 bases and J by 6 bases. Data came from immunoSEQ multiplex PCR; TCRdb stores just in-frame clones and leaves some out. The table lists 350,000 to 600,000 clones, 80% to 90% of them singletons. The chain joins TRBV13 to TRBJ1-1, with 7 bases that match TRBD1. This receptor was identified in a person between 18 and 65 years old who received the Ad26.COV2.S COVID-19 vaccine or a placebo. The sample here was peripheral blood, taken in a trial of Ad26.COV2.S vaccine versus placebo. CDR3 nucleotide sequence: TGTGCCAGCAGCTTACAGGGGGGGGCTGAAGCTTTCTTT. This sequence encodes CASSLQGGAEAFF.